One and the same sample provided the 3 T cell receptor beta chains below, sequenced in a study of blood T cell repertoires in COVID-19. Assay used: immunoSEQ multiplex PCR; TCRdb lists only in-frame clones, some missing. Here the sample spans roughly 160,000 clones, about 88% being singletons. Sequences were obtained from peripheral blood. These receptors were obtained from a man in his sixties with COVID-19, enrolled during active disease.

The chain couples TRBV6-6 to TRBJ2-4; 9 nucleotides agree with TRBD1. J was trimmed by 5 bases and V by 8 bases; bases with no gene match: 10. CDR1 and CDR2 (germline): MNHNY, SVGAGI (reference sequence). There are 15 residues in the CDR3. This CDR3 reads CASSRDRAVENIQYF. Written as DNA, the CDR3 is TGTGCCAGCTCCCGGGACAGGGCTGTTGAAAACATTCAGTACTTC.

This clone was detected a few times. This chain uses TRBV6-2 or TRBV6-3 with TRBJ2-3, with 7 bases matching TRBD2. The CDR3 runs to 17 residues. The V gene end was trimmed by 6 bases and the J gene end by 4 bases; junction bases not matched to a gene: 16. Germline V gives CDR1 MNHEY, CDR2 SVGEGT. As DNA, the CDR3 is TGTGCCAGCAGCCCCGTCCGGTTGACTAGCACGGCAGATACGCAGTATTTT. The encoded protein is CASSPVRLTSTADTQYF.

The rearrangement links TRBV7-9 to TRBJ2-3, with 7 bases fitting TRBD1. This CDR3 contains 14 residues. The germline V gene has CDR1 SEHNR and CDR2 FQNEAQ (reference sequence). With V trimmed by 5 bases and J by 0 bases, 2 bases remained unmatched. This chain's CDR3 is CASSATGSTDTQYF. The CDR3 bases are TGTGCCAGCAGCGCGACAGGGAGCACAGATACGCAGTATTTT.